This T cell receptor (beta chain) derives from a study of T cell repertoires in ileal Crohn's disease. Measured with immunoSEQ multiplex PCR; TCRdb has only the in-frame clones, and not every one. The sample gives about 15,000 clones, almost 90% of which show up once; roughly 5.4% is in the top ten. The sequence was collected from an adult with Crohn's disease. The sequenced sample was ileal tissue.

The CDR3 region is CASSQIFGTSGRGGEQFF. The CDR3 nucleotides are TGTGCCAGCAGCCAGATTTTTGGGACTAGCGGGAGGGGGGGTGAGCAGTTCTTC. V is TRBV7-6 and J is TRBJ2-1; 16 bases fit TRBD2. Germline V gene lookup returns CDR1 SGHVS and CDR2 FNYEAQ. The J segment lost 9 bases and the V segment lost 5 bases, leaving 13 bases of the junction unmatched. This CDR3 spans 18 amino acids.